The entry below describes one T cell receptor (beta chain). Its cognate antigen has yet to be identified. One base away there is no much larger clone; base qualities are not given. This specimen comes from a study of glioma-infiltrating T cells (TCRdb year 2016). Regarding the research as a whole: Sequencing of TCR alpha- and beta-chain repertoires was performed on glioma tissue, on non-neoplastic brain tissue, and on matched peripheral blood mononuclear cells. To measure how far tissue and blood T-cell populations diverged, each tissue-infiltrating repertoire was compared against the peripheral blood repertoire of the same patient. Three low-grade glioma patients, about eight primary glioblastoma patients and three non-glioma patients contributing non-neoplastic brain tissue were included in the paired cohort.

The iRepertoire nested amplicon-rescue multiplex PCR (arm-PCR) platform was used to amplify TCR alpha and beta CDR3 regions from RNA. The input for one-step reverse transcription and amplification was about 95-450 ng of either tissue mRNA or PBMC total RNA. After bead purification, a secondary multiplex PCR added Illumina adapters, and libraries were gel-purified between 200 and 400 bp. Libraries carried internal 6-nucleotide barcodes used for demultiplexing. Sequencing of the libraries was done on an Illumina MiSeq using 2x220 or 2x250 nucleotide paired-end reads. Per the source publication's procedure: Paired reads were merged with FLASH 1.2.11 and aligned to the GRCh37 human genome with BWA-MEM before extracting TRA and TRB reads. An IMGT-derived reference of cassette sequences and CDR3 motifs, with pseudogenes included, was used for V and J assignment. Three-frame translation of reads was performed, and productive CDR3s were defined as those with a C...FGXG motif and no stop codons. Clonotypes were defined as unique combinations of V-J cassette pair and CDR3 amino acid sequence. Reads were filtered by Hamming distance, with the threshold set by the sequence error rate of each sample in mapped regions. TCRdb redid the processing of the public reads, applying fastp at Q25 and MiXCR, and retained in-frame beta chains. For every CDR3 protein sequence, its rows merge into one entry that carries the most common genes and DNA. In this record, the V and J calls reflect TCRdb's handling and not the investigators' own analysis. The table for this sample lists more than 100,000 distinct CDR3 sequences; about 30% of them were counted only once. 44% of the sample comes from the top ten.

Counted from cysteine to phenylalanine, this CDR3 has 13 amino acids. The only DNA kept is the CDR3, 39 bases in frame from the first base. Deletion took 2 bases off V and 3 bases off J, with a span of 8 bases between the germline ends. Beyond this particular receptor, the publication reports: VJ-independent divergence between tissue and blood was below expectation in non-neoplastic patients but above expectation in all gliomas, especially low-grade gliomas. Very few CDR3 sequences were shared between tissue and blood, attributed to high CDR3 diversity and limited sampling. The group comparisons were based on small numbers of patients: three non-neoplastic, three low-grade glioma and about eight glioblastoma patients.

Input material: glioma tissue, nonneoplastic brain tissue, or PBMCs (not recorded which). The chain was built from TRBV12-3 or TRBV12-4 and TRBJ2-7; confidence is insufficient to name the D gene. The receptor was derived from a human donor with low-grade glioma or glioblastoma, undergoing nonglioma brain surgery, or in good health (not recorded which). CDR3 loop: CASSLLGNYEQYF. The DNA sequence is as follows: TGTGCCAGCAGTTTATTGGGGAACTACGAGCAGTACTTC.